The entry below describes one T cell receptor (beta chain). This specimen belongs to a study of blood T cell repertoires in COVID-19. Method: immunoSEQ multiplex PCR; TCRdb's copy keeps in-frame clones and lacks some. There are 330,000 or so clones in the sample; around 87% occur only once, and less than 2.5% lies in the top ten. Germline CDR1 and CDR2: SNHLY and FYNNEI. V dropped 7 bases and J dropped 0 bases, with 16 bases sitting between them. The CDR3 runs 15 residues. Recruitment covered about two dozen US areas and drew participants whose ages spanned roughly 18 to 100 years. Cohorts were assigned according to the clinical history that participants reported.

The sequencing input was PBMCs or T cells enriched from blood (not recorded which). The chain is built from TRBV2 and TRBJ2-7; tentative D call: TRBD1 (6 bases). The sequence came from a middle-aged man in a cohort exposed to, infected with or recovered from COVID-19 (not recorded which). In DNA, the CDR3 is TGTGCCAGCACCCTCGGACAGTTAGGCTCCTACGAGCAGTACTTC. Its protein product is CASTLGQLGSYEQYF. Using reference TRBV2 and TRBJ2-7 for the parts outside the CDR3, the full variable domain is EPEVTQTPSHQVTQMGQEVILRCVPISNHLYFYWYRQILGQKVEFLVSFYNNEISEKSEIFDDQFSVERPDGSNFTLKIRSTKLEDSAMYFCASTLGQLGSYEQYFGPGTRLTVT.